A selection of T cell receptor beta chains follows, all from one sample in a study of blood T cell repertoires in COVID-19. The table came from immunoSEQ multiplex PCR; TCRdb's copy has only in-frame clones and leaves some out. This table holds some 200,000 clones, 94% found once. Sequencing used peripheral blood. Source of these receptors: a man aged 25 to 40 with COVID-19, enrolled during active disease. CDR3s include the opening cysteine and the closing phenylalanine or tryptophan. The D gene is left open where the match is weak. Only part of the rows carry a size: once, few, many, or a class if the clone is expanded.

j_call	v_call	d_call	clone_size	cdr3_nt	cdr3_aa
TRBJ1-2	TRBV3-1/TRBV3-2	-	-	TGTGCCAGCAGCCAAGATTTAGGAGGGGTCAACTATGGCTACACCTTC	CASSQDLGGVNYGYTF
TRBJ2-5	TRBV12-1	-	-	TGTGCCAGCAGCGGCCCGACTAGCGGGCCCTTATTTGGGGAGACCCAGTACTTC	CASSGPTSGPLFGETQYF
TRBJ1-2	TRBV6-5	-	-	TGTGCCAGCGGCCAGGGTGGCTATGGCTACACCTTC	CASGQGGYGYTF
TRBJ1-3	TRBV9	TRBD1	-	TGTGCCAGCAGTGAGGCGGGACAGGGTTTCTCAGGAAACACCATATATTTT	CASSEAGQGFSGNTIYF
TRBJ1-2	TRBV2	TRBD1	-	TGTGCCAGCAGTGAAGAGGTTAGGAAAGTGGACAGGGGATCTCATGGCTACACCTTC	CASSEEVRKVDRGSHGYTF
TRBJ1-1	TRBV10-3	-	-	TGTGCCATCAGCCTTGGACAGCCCACGACTGAAGCTTTCTTT	CAISLGQPTTEAFF
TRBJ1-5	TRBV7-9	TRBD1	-	TGTGCCAGCAGCTTAGCCGGACAGGGCGGTCAGCCCCAGCATTTT	CASSLAGQGGQPQHF
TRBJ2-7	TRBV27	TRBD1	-	TGTGCCAGCAGTTTATACGGGACAGGGAGTGAGCAGTACTTC	CASSLYGTGSEQYF
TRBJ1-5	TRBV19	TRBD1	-	TGTGCCAGTAGGTCACAGGGGGGTCTCAATCAGCCCCAGCATTTT	CASRSQGGLNQPQHF
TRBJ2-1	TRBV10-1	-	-	TGCGCCACCGCAAGGGGTGAAGCGAATGAGCAGTTCTTC	CATARGEANEQFF
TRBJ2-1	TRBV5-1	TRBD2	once	TGCGCCAGCAGCCCGAGATTAGCGGGGGGGTCCTACAATGAGCAGTTCTTC	CASSPRLAGGSYNEQFF
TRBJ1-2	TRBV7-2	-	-	TGTGCCAGCAGCTTAGCGTCCGGGGCTAACTATGGCTACACCTTC	CASSLASGANYGYTF
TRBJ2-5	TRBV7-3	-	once	TGTGCCAGCAGCCGGGGGACAGCCGCCGGGACCCAGTACTTC	CASSRGTAAGTQYF
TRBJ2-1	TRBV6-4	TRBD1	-	TGTGCCAGCAGACCGGGACAGGGGGACAATGAGCAGTTCTTC	CASRPGQGDNEQFF
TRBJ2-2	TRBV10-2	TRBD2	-	TGCGCCAGCAGTCTCACTAGCGGGGAGACCGGGGAGCTGTTTTTT	CASSLTSGETGELFF
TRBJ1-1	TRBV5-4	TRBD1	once	TGTGCCAGCAGCTCGTATCCACAGGGGGCAAGTACTGAAGCTTTCTTT	CASSSYPQGASTEAFF
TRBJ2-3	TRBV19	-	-	TGTGCCAGTAGTATGTGGGCATCTAGCACAGATACGCAGTATTTT	CASSMWASSTDTQYF
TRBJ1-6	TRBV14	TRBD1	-	TGTGCCAGCAGCCCATCGGGACAGCCCTCCTATAATTCACCCCTCCACTTT	CASSPSGQPSYNSPLHF
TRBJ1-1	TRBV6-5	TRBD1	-	TGTGCCAGCAGTTGGGACAGGCCGAACACTGAAGCTTTCTTT	CASSWDRPNTEAFF
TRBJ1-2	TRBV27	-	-	TGTGCCAGCAGGGGTAATTGGGGGGGTCGTGGCTACACCTTC	CASRGNWGGRGYTF
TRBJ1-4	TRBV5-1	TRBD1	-	TGCGCCAGCAGCTTGTTCTCTGACAGGGCGGAAGAAAAACTGTTTTTT	CASSLFSDRAEEKLFF
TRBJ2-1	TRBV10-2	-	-	TGCGCCAGCAGTGAGAGGTGGGGGGGCTTCTACAATGAGCAGTTCTTC	CASSERWGGFYNEQFF
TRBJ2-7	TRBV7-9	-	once	TGTGCCAGCACTCAAGGGGTCGCCTACGAGCAGTACTTC	CASTQGVAYEQYF
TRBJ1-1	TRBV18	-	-	TGTGCCAGCTCACTACAGGCGATGAACACTGAAGCTTTCTTT	CASSLQAMNTEAFF
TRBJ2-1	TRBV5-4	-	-	TGTGCCAGCAGCGTTGACCCGACTAGATTCTCCTACAATGAGCAGTTCTTC	CASSVDPTRFSYNEQFF
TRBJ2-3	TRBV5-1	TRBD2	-	TGCGCCAGCAGCTCCGGACTAGCGGGACGCACAGATACGCAGTATTTT	CASSSGLAGRTDTQYF
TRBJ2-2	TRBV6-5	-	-	TGTGCCAGCAGTATGAAAGACTGGATCGGGGAGCTGTTTTTT	CASSMKDWIGELFF
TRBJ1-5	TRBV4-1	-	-	TGCGCCAGCAGCCATCCGGACCGAGGGAGCAATCAGCCCCAGCATTTT	CASSHPDRGSNQPQHF
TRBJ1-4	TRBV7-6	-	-	TGTGCCAGCAGCCCCCGTCAGGGTACTAATGAAAAACTGTTTTTT	CASSPRQGTNEKLFF
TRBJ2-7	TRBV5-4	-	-	TGTGCCAGCAGTTCCCCCCAGACACCTACCTACGAGCAGTACTTC	CASSSPQTPTYEQYF